This T cell receptor (beta chain) originates from a study of blood T cell repertoires in COVID-19. Whole-study context: The United States, Italy and Spain supplied acute and convalescent COVID-19 samples.

Data came from immunoSEQ multiplex PCR; TCRdb stores just in-frame clones and leaves some out. The sample yields approximately 170,000 clones, 82% seen once. The CDR3 is 16 amino acids. Deletions cut 4 bases from V and 3 bases from J, with 15 bases between. The germline CDR1 and CDR2 sequences are MNHEY and SVGAGI. V usage is TRBV6-5 and J usage is TRBJ1-4; TRBD1 might be the D (5 bases). Material: peripheral blood. The clonotype comes from a woman at least 80 years old with active or convalescent COVID-19. The chain's CDR3 is CASSSQDPGSNEKLFF. In nucleotides, the CDR3 is TGTGCCAGCAGTTCACAGGACCCCGGGTCTAATGAAAAACTGTTTTTT.